Following are 5 T cell receptor beta chains from one sample sequenced in a study of blood T cell repertoires in COVID-19. Libraries were prepared by immunoSEQ multiplex PCR; TCRdb keeps only in-frame clonotypes and omits some of them. The sample lists fewer than 350,000 clones; roughly 88% were seen once. Sequenced input: peripheral blood. The receptors derive from a young man with active or convalescent COVID-19.

This chain joins TRBV18 and TRBJ1-6, with a weak D call TRBD1 (5 bases). The ends were cut back, 2 bases at V and 10 bases at J, with 15 bases in the middle. In germline, CDR1 is KGHSH, CDR2 LQKENI. CDR3 size: 15 residues. The CDR3 DNA follows: TGTGCCAGCTCACCAGGGCCAGGGTCTCGATCACCCCTCCACTTT. Amino acid sequence: CASSPGPGSRSPLHF.

CDR3 sequence: CASSSGRGSYNEQFF. The CDR3 DNA reads as TGTGCCAGCAGCTCTGGGCGCGGGTCATACAATGAGCAGTTCTTC. The chain recombines TRBV11-2 with TRBJ2-1; D perhaps matches TRBD2 (5 bases). Germline V CDR1 and CDR2: SGHAT, FQNNGV. This CDR3 is built from 15 residues. Trimming shortened V by 4 bases and J by 4 bases, and 14 bases separated the two germline ends. Full variable domain (rest looked up from reference TRBV11-2 and TRBJ2-1): EAGVAQSPRYKIIEKRQSVAFWCNPISGHATLYWYQQILGQGPKLLIQFQNNGVVDDSQLPKDRFSAERLKGVDSTLKIQPAKLEDSAVYLCASSSGRGSYNEQFFGPGTRLTVL.

The chain uses TRBV5-1 and TRBJ2-6; D is ambiguous. Germline values: CDR1 SGHRS, CDR2 YFSETQ. The ends were cut back, 0 bases at V and 3 bases at J, with 4 bases in the middle. The CDR3 is 14 residues long. CDR3 nucleotide sequence: TGCGCCAGCAGCTTGGGGCTTGGGGCCAACGTCCTGACTTTC. Translating gives CASSLGLGANVLTF.

The chain has TRBV14 and TRBJ2-7, with no clear D. Trimming left V 1 base short and J 2 bases short, with 3 bases between. CDR3 length: 12 amino acids. CDR1 SGHDN and CDR2 FVKESK come from the germline V gene. CDR3 sequence (DNA): TGTGCCAGCAGCCAAGCAGCCTACGAGCAGTACTTC. This translates into CASSQAAYEQYF.

This clone was detected only a few times. The chain carries TRBV4-3 and TRBJ1-2; a possible D gene is TRBD1 (6 bases). Germline V gene sequence: CDR1 LGHNA, CDR2 YSLEER. The CDR3 runs to 16 residues. Deletions cut 0 bases from V and 8 bases from J, with 19 bases between. The CDR3 here is CASSQDQGQGYQGYTF. The CDR3 DNA sequence: TGCGCCAGCAGCCAAGATCAGGGGCAGGGTTATCAAGGCTACACCTTC.